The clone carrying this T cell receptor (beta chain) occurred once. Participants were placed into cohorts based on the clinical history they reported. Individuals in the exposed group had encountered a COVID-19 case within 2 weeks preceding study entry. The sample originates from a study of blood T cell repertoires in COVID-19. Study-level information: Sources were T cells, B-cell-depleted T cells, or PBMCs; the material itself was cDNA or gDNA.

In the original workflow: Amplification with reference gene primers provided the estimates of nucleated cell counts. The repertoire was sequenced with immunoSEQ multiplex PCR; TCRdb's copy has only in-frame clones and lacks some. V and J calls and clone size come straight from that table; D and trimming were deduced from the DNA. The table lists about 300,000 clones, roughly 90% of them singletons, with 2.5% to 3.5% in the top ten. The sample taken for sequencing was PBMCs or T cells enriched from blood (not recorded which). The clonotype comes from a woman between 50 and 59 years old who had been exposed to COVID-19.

CDR3: CASEREQGFFEQFF. The CDR3 region has the DNA TGTGCCAGTGAACGAGAACAGGGTTTTTTTGAGCAGTTCTTC. V is TRBV2 and J is TRBJ2-1; tentative D call: TRBD1 (6 bases). The CDR3 length is 14 residues. The V and J ends lost 9 bases and 9 bases respectively, with 21 bases between them. CDR1 SNHLY and CDR2 FYNNEI come from the germline V gene.